Each of the 18 T cell receptor beta chains below was sequenced from the same sample in a study of T cell responses to AZD1222 COVID-19 vaccine. Generated by immunoSEQ multiplex PCR, the TCRdb table keeps only in-frame clones and is missing some. Altogether roughly 100,000 clones are present, approximately 89% being singletons, with the ten largest covering 35% to 55%. The sequencing used peripheral blood, collected 28 days after the second AZD1222 dose. These receptors all come from an adult who received the AZD1222 COVID-19 vaccine.

The chain carries TRBV7-9 and TRBJ1-1, with TRBD1 matching 8 bases. The CDR3 loop spans 15 amino acids. Looked up from germline, CDR1 is SEHNR and CDR2 is FQNEAQ (reference sequence). J lost 1 base, V lost 2 bases, and 3 bases had no gene match. The CDR3 DNA reads as TGTGCCAGCAGCTTACCCAGGGGGCGGAACACTGAAGCTTTCTTT. Residues: CASSLPRGRNTEAFF.

The chain recombines TRBV28 with TRBJ2-7; D is perhaps TRBD1 (5 bases). Trimming took 6 bases from V and 4 from J, leaving 16 bases between them. The CDR3 sequence is 14 residues long. The germline V gene encodes CDR1 MDHEN and CDR2 SYDVKM. CDR3 sequence: CASSVGAGQYEQYF. The CDR3 DNA sequence: TGTGCCAGCAGCGTAGGGGCCGGGCAGTACGAGCAGTACTTC. The full variable domain, with the rest looked up from reference TRBV28 and TRBJ2-7, is DVKVTQSSRYLVKRTGEKVFLECVQDMDHENMFWYRQDPGLGLRLIYFSYDVKMKEKGDIPEGYSVSREKKERFSLILESASTNQTSMYLCASSVGAGQYEQYFGPGTRLTVT.

The chain employs TRBV7-9 and TRBJ2-7, with TRBD2 identical over 8 bases. Germline V lookup: CDR1 SEHNR, CDR2 FQNEAQ (reference sequence). V dropped 5 bases and J dropped 0; count of bases not matched to a gene: 3. The CDR3 is 14 amino acids. CDR3 loop: CASSPTSVSYEQYF. CDR3 coding DNA: TGTGCCAGCAGCCCGACTAGCGTCTCCTACGAGCAGTACTTC.

The chain employs TRBV7-3 and TRBJ2-1, with 7 bases lining up with TRBD1. With V trimmed by 0 bases and J by 2 bases, 1 base remained unmatched. From germline, CDR1 is SGHTA and CDR2 FQGTGA. The CDR3 covers 15 residues. The CDR3 protein is CASSLTQGAYNEQFF. The CDR3 nucleotides are TGTGCCAGCAGCTTAACTCAGGGGGCCTACAATGAGCAGTTCTTC.

The chain combines TRBV7-9 with TRBJ2-7; 9 bases match TRBD2. The length of the CDR3 is 15 residues. The V gene end was trimmed by 3 bases and the J gene end by 2 bases; junction bases not matched to a gene: 5. CDR1 is SEHNR and CDR2 is FQNEAQ in the germline V gene (reference sequence). CDR3 region: CASSFSGRGTYEQYF. CDR3 nucleotide sequence: TGTGCCAGCAGCTTTAGCGGGAGAGGTACCTACGAGCAGTACTTC. Using reference TRBV7-9 and TRBJ2-7 for the parts outside the CDR3, the full variable domain is DTGVSQNPRHKITKRGQNVTFRCDPISEHNRLYWYRQTLGQGPEFLTYFQNEAQLEKSRLLSDRFSAERPKGSFSTLEIQRTEQGDSAMYLCASSFSGRGTYEQYFGPGTRLTVT.

This chain links TRBV7-2 with TRBJ1-1, with no clear D. Per germline, CDR1 SGHTA and CDR2 FQGNSA. There are 15 residues in the CDR3. Trimming removed 0 bases from V and 0 bases from J, with 8 bases in between. For the CDR3, the DNA is TGTGCCAGCAGCTTAGCCGGGCGCGTGAACACTGAAGCTTTCTTT. It encodes CASSLAGRVNTEAFF.

The chain is built from TRBV13 and TRBJ2-2; the D gene could be TRBD1 or TRBD2 (5 bases each). This CDR3 contains 15 residues. The ends were cut back, 5 bases at V and 7 bases at J, with 17 bases in the middle. Per germline, CDR1 PRHDT and CDR2 FYEKMQ (reference sequence). DNA for the CDR3: TGTGCCAGCAGCCTCCGGCCCCCTGGGGGCGGGGAGCTGTTTTTT. Translated: CASSLRPPGGGELFF. The complete variable domain, with remaining parts taken from reference TRBV13 and TRBJ2-2, reads AAGVIQSPRHLIKEKRETATLKCYPIPRHDTVYWYQQGPGQDPQFLISFYEKMQSDKGSIPDRFSAQQFSDYHSELNMSSLELGDSALYFCASSLRPPGGGELFFGEGSRLTVL.

J is TRBJ2-7 and V is TRBV27, with D maybe TRBD1 (6 bases). In germline, CDR1 is MNHEY, CDR2 SMNVEV (reference sequence). V shed 2 bases and J shed 0 bases, with 11 bases lying between them. The CDR3 sequence is 15 residues long. The CDR3 region is CASSLQGRNSYEQYF. The CDR3 DNA sequence: TGTGCCAGCAGTTTACAGGGGCGAAACTCCTACGAGCAGTACTTC.

The chain has TRBV6-1 and TRBJ1-3, with D maybe TRBD1 (6 bases). V lost 4 bases, J lost 0 bases, and 19 bases lay in between. The CDR3 sequence is 18 residues long. The germline gives CDR1 MNHNS, CDR2 SASEGT. The CDR3 sequence is CASSATSGQSFSGNTIYF. The CDR3 DNA reads as TGTGCCAGCAGTGCTACCTCTGGACAGTCCTTCTCTGGAAACACCATATATTTT.

V and J are TRBV18 and TRBJ1-2, with 8 positions matching TRBD1. Trimming removed 6 bases from V and 3 bases from J; junction bases left unmatched: 3. The CDR3 length is 13 residues. The germline V gene encodes CDR1 KGHSH and CDR2 LQKENI. CDR3 loop: CASSTDRDYGYTF. CDR3 nucleotide sequence: TGTGCCAGCTCCACGGACAGGGACTATGGCTACACCTTC.

In DNA, the CDR3 is TGTGCCAGCAGTTTATCAGGGAACATTCAGTACTTC. It yields the protein CASSLSGNIQYF. The V call is TRBV28, the J call TRBJ2-4; D is perhaps TRBD1 (5 bases). V gave up 1 base and J gave up 7 bases, with 5 bases separating them. CDR3 length: 12 residues. Germline V gives CDR1 MDHEN, CDR2 SYDVKM.

The J gene is TRBJ2-3, the V gene TRBV28; D uncertain. With 2 bases removed from V and 10 bases from J, the gap between germline ends came to 13 bases. CDR1 and CDR2 (germline): MDHEN, SYDVKM. The CDR3 has 13 residues. For the CDR3, the DNA is TGTGCCAGCAGTTTACCGGGCCTGGGGTCGCAGTATTTT. It is translated as CASSLPGLGSQYF.

CDR3 sequence (DNA): TGTGCCAGCAGTCTCGGGCTTTCGAACACCGGGGAGCTGTTTTTT. This encodes CASSLGLSNTGELFF. The chain is built from TRBV27 and TRBJ2-2; D not resolved. CDR3 length: 15 residues. Germline V gives CDR1 MNHEY, CDR2 SMNVEV (reference sequence). The V end was cut by 5 bases, the J end by 0 bases, with 10 bases between.

CDR3 region: CASSDPPGTYYGYTF. Written as DNA, the CDR3 is TGTGCCAGCAGTGATCCTCCCGGGACTTATTATGGCTACACCTTC. The chain links TRBV6-1 to TRBJ1-2, with a weak D call TRBD1 (5 bases). The germline V and J ends were trimmed by 3 bases and 5 bases, with 16 bases remaining between them. Germline CDR1 reads MNHNS; CDR2 reads SASEGT. The CDR3 is made up of 15 amino acids.

The J gene is TRBJ2-3, the V gene TRBV19; D is unresolved. V gave up 5 bases and J gave up 2 bases, with 8 bases separating them. Germline-derived CDR1 and CDR2 are LNHDA and SQIVND (reference sequence). The CDR3 is 13 amino acids. CDR3 loop: CASSPDNTDTQYF. CDR3 bases: TGTGCCAGTAGTCCCGACAACACAGATACGCAGTATTTT.

The chain is built from TRBV7-9 and TRBJ2-2, with 10 bases lining up with TRBD2. There are 15 residues in the CDR3. Germline V gene sequence: CDR1 SEHNR, CDR2 FQNEAQ (reference sequence). J was trimmed by 4 bases and V by 10 bases; bases with no gene match: 9. CDR3 in amino acids: CATTQAGGSTGELFF. CDR3 in DNA: TGTGCCACCACTCAAGCGGGAGGGTCCACCGGGGAGCTGTTTTTT.

V usage is TRBV28 and J usage is TRBJ1-5; perhaps TRBD1 as D (6 bases). The CDR3 loop spans 15 amino acids. Trimming shortened V by 6 bases and J by 3 bases, and 15 bases separated the two germline ends. Germline loops: CDR1 MDHEN, CDR2 SYDVKM. CDR3 sequence: CASRPNRALNQPQHF. The CDR3 DNA reads as TGTGCCAGCAGACCTAACAGGGCCCTCAATCAGCCCCAGCATTTT. Supplemented by reference TRBV28 and TRBJ1-5, the full variable domain reads DVKVTQSSRYLVKRTGEKVFLECVQDMDHENMFWYRQDPGLGLRLIYFSYDVKMKEKGDIPEGYSVSREKKERFSLILESASTNQTSMYLCASRPNRALNQPQHFGDGTRLSIL.

This chain links TRBV2 with TRBJ2-4, with D perhaps TRBD1 or TRBD2 (5 bases each). Per the germline V gene, CDR1 is SNHLY and CDR2 is FYNNEI. The CDR3 covers 12 residues. V lost 7 bases and J lost 10, with 14 bases in between. The CDR3 protein is CASKGTANIQYF. DNA of the CDR3: TGTGCCAGCAAGGGGACGGCGAATATTCAGTACTTC.